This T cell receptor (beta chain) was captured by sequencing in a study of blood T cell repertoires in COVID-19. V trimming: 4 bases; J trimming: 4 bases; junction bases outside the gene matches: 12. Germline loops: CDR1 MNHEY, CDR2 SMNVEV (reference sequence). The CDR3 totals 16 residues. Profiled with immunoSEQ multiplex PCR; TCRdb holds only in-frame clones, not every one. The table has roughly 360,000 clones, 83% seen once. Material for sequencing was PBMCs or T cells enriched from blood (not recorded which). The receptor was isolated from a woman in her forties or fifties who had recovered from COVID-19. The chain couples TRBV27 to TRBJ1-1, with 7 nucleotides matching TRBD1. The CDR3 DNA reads TGTGCCAGCAGTTACTCCCATACTACAGGGGTCACTGAAGCTTTCTTT. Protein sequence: CASSYSHTTGVTEAFF.